This TCR beta chain is drawn from a study of control samples from healthy donors and cancer patients. Assay used: immunoSEQ multiplex PCR; TCRdb lists only in-frame clones, some missing. Of around 82,000 clones listed, about 91% are singletons. The CDR3 is 13 amino acids. The V gene's germline CDR1 is LNHNV and CDR2 YYDKDF (reference sequence). The germline V and J ends were trimmed by 1 base and 8 bases, with 11 bases remaining between them. This rearrangement joins TRBV15 to TRBJ1-1; D call uncertain. The sequenced sample was blood. The TCR originated in a middle-aged man in good health. The CDR3 here is CATSRATTGEAFF. The CDR3 region has the DNA TGTGCCACCAGCAGAGCGACTACGGGGGAAGCTTTCTTT.